This T cell receptor (beta chain) was recorded in a study of metastatic and nonmetastatic thyroid tumors. This clone showed up just a few times. Its target is unknown. The CDR3 contains 17 residues. J was trimmed by 4 bases and V by 3 bases; bases with no gene match: 14. CDR1 and CDR2 (germline): ENHRY, SYGVKD. TCRdb redid the clone calls on the PCR reads using MiXCR. This sample has 34,000 or so clones, with under 40% found just once. Points from the study as a whole: TCR beta diversity was reportedly significantly higher in malignant thyroid tumors than benign nodules, in blood and tumor.

Every patient underwent thyroid surgery untreated. The clonotype comes from a female donor with papillary thyroid cancer or a benign thyroid nodule (not recorded which). Some clones in this sample may be carry-over from other donors' samples. The chain has TRBV10-3 and TRBJ2-7; 8 bases fit TRBD2. The specimen sequenced was tumor tissue. DNA of the CDR3: TGTGCCATCAGTGATACGGCTAGCGGGTTCAAAGGATACGAGCAGTACTTC. It yields the protein CAISDTASGFKGYEQYF.